This T cell receptor beta chain is from a study of T cells in tumors after PD-1 blockade. Whole-study context: Prior checkpoint blockade, systemic immunosuppressant use, or anti-cancer therapy within 4 weeks excluded patients.

Site-matched primary tumor biopsies were taken before and after PD-1 blockade. V was pared by 0 bases and J by 7 bases, with 12 bases of the junction left unmatched. CDR3 length: 17 amino acids. Germline V CDR1 and CDR2: SGDLS, YYNGEE. TCRdb keeps only in-frame clones here, not all; method: immunoSEQ multiplex PCR. This table holds 6,500 to 9,500 clones, 60% to 80% found once. The receptor was derived from a human donor with basal cell carcinoma. The V call is TRBV9, the J call TRBJ2-2; 7 nucleotides match TRBD2. Sequencing used tumor tissue, obtained after anti-PD-1 treatment. The CDR3: CASSVVPTGGRVGELFF. In DNA, the CDR3 is TGTGCCAGCAGCGTAGTCCCAACGGGAGGAAGGGTCGGGGAGCTGTTTTTT.